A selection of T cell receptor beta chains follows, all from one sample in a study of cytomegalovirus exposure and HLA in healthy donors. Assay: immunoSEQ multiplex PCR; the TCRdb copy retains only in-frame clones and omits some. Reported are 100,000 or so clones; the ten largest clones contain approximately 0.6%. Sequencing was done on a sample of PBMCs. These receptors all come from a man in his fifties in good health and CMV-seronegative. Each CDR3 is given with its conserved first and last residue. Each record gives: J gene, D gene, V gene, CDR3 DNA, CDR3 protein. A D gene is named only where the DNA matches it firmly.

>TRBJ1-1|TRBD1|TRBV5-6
TGTGCCAGCAGCTTGACCCCAAGGCAGGGGGCGGATGAAGCTTTCTTT
CASSLTPRQGADEAFF
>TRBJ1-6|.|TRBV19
TGTGCCAGTAGTCCATATCAGGGTCGGAGTTCACCCCTCCACTTT
CASSPYQGRSSPLHF
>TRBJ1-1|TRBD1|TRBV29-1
TGCAGCGGAACTCACAGGGGGCAGAGTGAAGCTTTCTTT
CSGTHRGQSEAFF
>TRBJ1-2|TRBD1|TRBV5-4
TGTGCCAGCAGCTTGCCGGGACTCCCTCCAGGGGGTGTCTATGGCTACACCTTC
CASSLPGLPPGGVYGYTF
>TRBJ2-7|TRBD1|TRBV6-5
TGTGCCAGCAGTTACTCGACAGGGGGAAACTACGAGCAGTACTTC
CASSYSTGGNYEQYF
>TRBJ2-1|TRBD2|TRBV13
TGTGCCAGCAGCTTACGGGCGGGGGGGCTTTTATACAATGAGCAGTTCTTC
CASSLRAGGLLYNEQFF
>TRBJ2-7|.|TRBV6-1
TGTGCCAGCAGTGACTTCTACGAGCAGTACTTC
CASSDFYEQYF
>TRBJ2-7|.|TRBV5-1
TGCGCCAGCAGCTTGGGGCAGAAAGACTACGAGCAGTACTTC
CASSLGQKDYEQYF
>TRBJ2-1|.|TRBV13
TGTGCCAGCAGCTTAGTCGGGAGCTCCTACAATGAGCAGTTCTTC
CASSLVGSSYNEQFF
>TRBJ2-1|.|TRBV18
TGTGCCAGCTCACCTTTCCCGGGTTCGGGCTACAATGAGCAGTTCTTC
CASSPFPGSGYNEQFF
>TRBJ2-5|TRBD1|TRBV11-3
TGTGCCAGCAGCAAGGGGGCCCAAGAGACCCAGTACTTC
CASSKGAQETQYF
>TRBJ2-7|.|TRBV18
TGTGCCAGCTCACCAAAGGAGACAGGCTTATCCTACGAGCAGTACTTC
CASSPKETGLSYEQYF
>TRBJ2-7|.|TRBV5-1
TGCGCCAGCAGCTTGGTGGGGCCCGTCTACGAGCAGTACTTC
CASSLVGPVYEQYF
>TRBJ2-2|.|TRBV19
TGTGCCAGTAGTATCGGGGGGCAGGTCGGGGAGCTGTTTTTT
CASSIGGQVGELFF
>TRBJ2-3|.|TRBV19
TGTGCCAGTAGCCCAGGTGGAGATACGCAGTATTTT
CASSPGGDTQYF
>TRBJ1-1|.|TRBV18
TGTGCCAGCTCCCCAGGGGCACGCCAAAAAGCTTTCTTT
CASSPGARQKAFF
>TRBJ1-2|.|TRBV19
TGTGCCAGTAGTACCGACAGTTCTCCAGGCTACACCTTC
CASSTDSSPGYTF
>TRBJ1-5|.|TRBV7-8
TGTGCCAGCAGCATAAGGGGAAGCAATCAGCCCCAGCATTTT
CASSIRGSNQPQHF
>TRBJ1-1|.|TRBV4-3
TGCGCCAGCAGCCAAACAGGGAACACTGAAGCTTTCTTT
CASSQTGNTEAFF
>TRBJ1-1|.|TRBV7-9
TGTGCCAGCAGCTTAGGGGCTATGAACACTGAAGCTTTCTTT
CASSLGAMNTEAFF
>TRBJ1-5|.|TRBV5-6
TGTGCCAGCAGCCTGGGGCAAATTGGCAATCAGCCCCAGCATTTT
CASSLGQIGNQPQHF
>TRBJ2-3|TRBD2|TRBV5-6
TGTGCCAGCAGCATCCCGGGACTAGGGGGGGCAGATACGCAGTATTTT
CASSIPGLGGADTQYF
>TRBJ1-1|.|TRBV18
TGTGCCAGCTCACTTACAGGGACGCCTGAAGCTTTCTTT
CASSLTGTPEAFF
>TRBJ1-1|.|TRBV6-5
TGTGCCAGCAGTCTCGACAGGTACACTGAAGCTTTCTTT
CASSLDRYTEAFF
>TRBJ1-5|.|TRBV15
TGTGCCACCAGCAGAGATTTAGAGGGGCCCCAGCATTTT
CATSRDLEGPQHF
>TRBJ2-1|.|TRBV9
TGTGCCAGCAGCGTAGGTACTAGCCGGGCCTTGGGTGAGCAGTTCTTC
CASSVGTSRALGEQFF
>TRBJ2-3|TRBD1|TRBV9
TGTGCCAGCAGCGGACAGGGCCGTGGGGCAGATACGCAGTATTTT
CASSGQGRGADTQYF
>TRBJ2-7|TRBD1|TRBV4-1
TGCGCCAGCAGCCCTCAACTGGGACAGGGTTACACCTACGAGCAGTACTTC
CASSPQLGQGYTYEQYF
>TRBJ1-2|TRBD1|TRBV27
TGTGCCAGCAGTTTTAGGGACAGGGTGCATTCCCCCCTTGGCTACACCTTC
CASSFRDRVHSPLGYTF
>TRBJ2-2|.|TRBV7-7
TGTGCTAGCAGCCCAAGGCGGCGGGGAACCGGGGAGCTGTTTTTT
CASSPRRRGTGELFF
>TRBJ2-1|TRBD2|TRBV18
TGTGCCAGCTCACCACCGGCGAGCGGGAGGTTCAATGAGCAGTTCTTC
CASSPPASGRFNEQFF
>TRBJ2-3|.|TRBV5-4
TGTGCCAGCAGCTGGGCCAGGGGTACAGATACGCAGTATTTT
CASSWARGTDTQYF
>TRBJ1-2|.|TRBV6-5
TGTGCCAGCGCTCGACAGTCTAACTATGGCTACACCTTC
CASARQSNYGYTF
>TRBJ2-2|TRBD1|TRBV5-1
TGCGCCAGCAGCTTCGGGACAGGGAGTGGCGGGGAGCTGTTTTTT
CASSFGTGSGGELFF
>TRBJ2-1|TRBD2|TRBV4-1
TGCGCCAGCAGCCAACAACGAGGACTAGCGGGCCAGAGCTCCTACAATGAGCAGTTCTTC
CASSQQRGLAGQSSYNEQFF